This TCR beta chain was retrieved from a study of T cell responses to AZD1222 COVID-19 vaccine. Broader study findings: Baseline serostatus was positive in only six or seven AZD1222 recipients. Donors were chiefly white British, with a greater number of females, and clonal diversity was perhaps underestimated. Unmutated variant regions reportedly attract nearly half of all spike-specific TCRs.

Some clones are missing from TCRdb's copy, which holds only in-frame ones; the method was immunoSEQ multiplex PCR. The sample yields about 94,000 clones, about 85% seen once. This CDR3 is built from 15 residues. V gave up 3 bases and J gave up 4 bases, with 14 bases separating them. Germline V gene sequence: CDR1 KGHSH, CDR2 LQKENI. Comment on this clone: What it binds is not known.

The specimen was peripheral blood, collected 28 days after the second AZD1222 dose. This rearrangement joins TRBV18 to TRBJ2-3; TRBD1 is a possible D gene (6 bases). The receptor comes from an adult who received the AZD1222 COVID-19 vaccine. CDR3 nucleotide sequence: TGTGCCAGCTCACCGACGGACAGTAACTCAGATACGCAGTATTTT. Amino acids: CASSPTDSNSDTQYF.